This T cell receptor (beta chain) was recovered during a study of blood T cell repertoires in COVID-19. Study as a whole: Sites in the United States, Italy and Spain provided acute and convalescent COVID-19 samples.

There are 13 residues in the CDR3. V was cut by 3 bases and J by 3 bases, with 5 bases left in between. Germline V lookup: CDR1 SGHDN, CDR2 FVKESK. Cohort 3 recovered donors had two negative PCRs, clearance, or symptom resolution. Repertoires were generated with immunoSEQ multiplex PCR, while TCRdb's copy carries only in-frame clones and drops some. This sample has fewer than 300,000 clones, with approximately 90% found just once. The sequence derives from a man between 40 and 49 years old who had recovered from COVID-19. The sequencing sample was made of PBMCs or T cells enriched from blood (not recorded which). The chain combines TRBV14 with TRBJ2-2; D ambiguous. The CDR3 loop reads CASSQLDTGELFF. In DNA, the CDR3 is TGTGCCAGCAGCCAGCTAGACACCGGGGAGCTGTTTTTT.